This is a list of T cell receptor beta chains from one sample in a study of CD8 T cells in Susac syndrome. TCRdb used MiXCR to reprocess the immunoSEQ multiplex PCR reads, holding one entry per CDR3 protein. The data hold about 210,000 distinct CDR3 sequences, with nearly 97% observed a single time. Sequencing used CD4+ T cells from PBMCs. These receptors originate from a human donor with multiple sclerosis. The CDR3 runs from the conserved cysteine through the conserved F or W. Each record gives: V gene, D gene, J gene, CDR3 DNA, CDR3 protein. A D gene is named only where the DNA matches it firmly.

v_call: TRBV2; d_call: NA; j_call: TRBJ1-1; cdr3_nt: TGTGCCAGCACCGCCAAGCGCACTGAAGCTTTCTTT; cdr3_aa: CASTAKRTEAFF
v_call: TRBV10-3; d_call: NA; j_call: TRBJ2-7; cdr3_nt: TGTGCCATCAGTCCAACATCCTACGAGCAGTACTTC; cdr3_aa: CAISPTSYEQYF
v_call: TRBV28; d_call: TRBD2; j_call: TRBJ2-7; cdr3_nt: TGTGCCAGCAGTTTATACCAGCGGGACCACTACGAGCAGTACTTC; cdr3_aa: CASSLYQRDHYEQYF
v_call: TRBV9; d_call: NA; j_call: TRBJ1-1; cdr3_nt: TGTGCCAGCTCCCCAGAGGGGGTCGACACTGAAGCTTTCTTT; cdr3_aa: CASSPEGVDTEAFF
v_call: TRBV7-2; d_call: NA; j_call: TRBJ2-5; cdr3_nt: TGTGCCAGCAGCCTAGCACACGTAGAGACCCAGTACTTC; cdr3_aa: CASSLAHVETQYF
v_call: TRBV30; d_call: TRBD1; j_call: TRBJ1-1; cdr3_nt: TGTGCCTGGGCCGGGGACAGGGAGAACACTGAAGCTTTCTTT; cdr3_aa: CAWAGDRENTEAFF
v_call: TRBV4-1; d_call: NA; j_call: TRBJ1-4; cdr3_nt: TGCGCCAGCAGCCATGGTGACAGGATTAATGAAAAACTGTTTTTT; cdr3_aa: CASSHGDRINEKLFF
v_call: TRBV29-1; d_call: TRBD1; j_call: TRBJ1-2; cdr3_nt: TGCAGCGTTCTGGGCAGGGGGACTTCATATGGCTACACCTTC; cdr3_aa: CSVLGRGTSYGYTF
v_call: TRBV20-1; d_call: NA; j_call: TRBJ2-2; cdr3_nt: TGCAGTGCTAGGAGCAGATCGAACACCGGGGAGCTGTTTTTT; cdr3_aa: CSARSRSNTGELFF
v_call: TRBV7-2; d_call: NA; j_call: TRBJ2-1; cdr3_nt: TGTGCCAGCAGCTTCCTAGGTGAGCAGTTCTTC; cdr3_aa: CASSFLGEQFF
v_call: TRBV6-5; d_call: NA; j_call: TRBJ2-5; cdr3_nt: TGTGCCAGCAGTTACTTGGTCAGGGGCAAGAGGACCCAGTACTTC; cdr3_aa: CASSYLVRGKRTQYF
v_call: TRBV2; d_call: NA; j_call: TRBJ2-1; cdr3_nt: TGTGCCAGCAGGGAAGACCGGGCGTCCTACAATGAGCAGTTCTTC; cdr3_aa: CASREDRASYNEQFF
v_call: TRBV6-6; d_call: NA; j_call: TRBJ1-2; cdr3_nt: TGTGCCAGCAGCGTGGGGGTTGACTATGGCTACACCTTC; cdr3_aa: CASSVGVDYGYTF